This is a list of T cell receptor beta chains from one sample in a study of CD8 T cells in ankylosing spondylitis. From the 5' RACE reads, TCRdb called clonotypes with MiXCR, one entry per CDR3 protein. The sample shows 400,000 to 450,000 distinct CDR3 sequences, roughly 17% of them seen only once. The sequenced material came from blood, either unsorted or a sorted T cell fraction (not recorded which). The source is a male donor with ankylosing spondylitis. CDR3s include the opening cysteine and the closing phenylalanine or tryptophan. Each record gives: D gene, clone size, V gene, J gene, CDR3 DNA, CDR3 protein. A D gene is named only where the DNA matches it firmly. The size entry is marked missing in some rows and otherwise reads once, few, many or a size class.

d_gene: -; abundance: many; v_gene: TRBV7-9; j_gene: TRBJ2-5; CDR3nt: TGTGCCAGTGGACTACAAGAGACCCAGTACTTC; CDR3aa: CASGLQETQYF
d_gene: -; abundance: few; v_gene: TRBV28; j_gene: TRBJ2-7; CDR3nt: TGTGCCAGCAGTGGGGTGGTCCCACCCTACGAGCAGTACTTC; CDR3aa: CASSGVVPPYEQYF
d_gene: TRBD2; abundance: few; v_gene: TRBV4-1; j_gene: TRBJ2-1; CDR3nt: TGCGCCAGCAGCCAAGATCCCACTAGCGGGGGGGCAGGCTACAATGAGCAGTTCTTC; CDR3aa: CASSQDPTSGGAGYNEQFF
d_gene: -; abundance: -; v_gene: TRBV27; j_gene: TRBJ2-5; CDR3nt: TGTGCCAGCAGTGCGTCCGGGGAGACCCAGTACTTC; CDR3aa: CASSASGETQYF
d_gene: -; abundance: -; v_gene: TRBV11-1; j_gene: TRBJ2-5; CDR3nt: TGTGCCAGCAGCTTAGACGGGGCCGAGACCCAGTACTTC; CDR3aa: CASSLDGAETQYF
d_gene: -; abundance: -; v_gene: TRBV20-1; j_gene: TRBJ1-5; CDR3nt: TGCAGTGCTAGTAGGGGGAGTGGGGATCAGCCCCAGCATTTT; CDR3aa: CSASRGSGDQPQHF
d_gene: TRBD2; abundance: -; v_gene: TRBV12-3/TRBV12-4; j_gene: TRBJ2-3; CDR3nt: TGTGCCAGCAGCCCTAGCGGGGGGGGCGGTACGCAGTATTTT; CDR3aa: CASSPSGGGGTQYF
d_gene: TRBD1; abundance: few; v_gene: TRBV3-1; j_gene: TRBJ1-6; CDR3nt: TGTGCCAGCAGCGCTCGGACAGGAAATTCACCCCTCCACTTT; CDR3aa: CASSARTGNSPLHF
d_gene: TRBD1; abundance: -; v_gene: TRBV20-1; j_gene: TRBJ1-1; CDR3nt: TGCAGTGCCCCGGGGAGGGAGGGGGCTTGGACTGAAGCTTTCTTT; CDR3aa: CSAPGREGAWTEAFF
d_gene: -; abundance: -; v_gene: TRBV29-1; j_gene: TRBJ2-5; CDR3nt: TGCAGCGCCTTAACCGGGCTGCCGGAGACCCAGTACTTC; CDR3aa: CSALTGLPETQYF
d_gene: TRBD2; abundance: -; v_gene: TRBV20-1; j_gene: TRBJ2-1; CDR3nt: TGCAGTGCCCCTGTAGCGGGATCCTACAATGAGCAGTTCTTC; CDR3aa: CSAPVAGSYNEQFF
d_gene: -; abundance: few; v_gene: TRBV30; j_gene: TRBJ1-2; CDR3nt: TGTGCCTGGAAACGGACAGTCGCCTATGGCTACACCTTC; CDR3aa: CAWKRTVAYGYTF
d_gene: -; abundance: many; v_gene: TRBV12-3/TRBV12-4; j_gene: TRBJ1-1; CDR3nt: TGTGCCAGCAGGGACCGCGGCATGAACACTGAAGCTTTCTTT; CDR3aa: CASRDRGMNTEAFF
d_gene: -; abundance: -; v_gene: TRBV20-1; j_gene: TRBJ2-2; CDR3nt: TGCAGTGCTAATGAACATGGCACCGGGGAGCTGTTTTTT; CDR3aa: CSANEHGTGELFF
d_gene: TRBD2; abundance: -; v_gene: TRBV3-1; j_gene: TRBJ2-7; CDR3nt: TGTGCCAGCAGCACGCCCGGGACTAGCGGGACATTTGGGTTCTACGAGCAGTACTTC; CDR3aa: CASSTPGTSGTFGFYEQYF
d_gene: -; abundance: -; v_gene: TRBV7-2; j_gene: TRBJ1-2; CDR3nt: TGTGCCAGCAGCTTAGCGCGGGGGGCGGCCTATGGCTACACCTTC; CDR3aa: CASSLARGAAYGYTF
d_gene: TRBD1; abundance: many; v_gene: TRBV5-1; j_gene: TRBJ1-3; CDR3nt: TGCGCCAGCAGCTCAGGGGGGTCTGGAAACACCATATATTTT; CDR3aa: CASSSGGSGNTIYF
d_gene: TRBD1; abundance: -; v_gene: TRBV25-1; j_gene: TRBJ2-2; CDR3nt: TGTGCCAGCAGTGAATTTAAGGCAGGGGGCTGGCCCGGGGAGCTGTTTTTT; CDR3aa: CASSEFKAGGWPGELFF
d_gene: TRBD2; abundance: many; v_gene: TRBV5-6; j_gene: TRBJ2-1; CDR3nt: TGTGCCAGCAGCCTCCTAGGGATAGCGGGAGAGGTAAATGAGCAGTTCTTC; CDR3aa: CASSLLGIAGEVNEQFF
d_gene: TRBD2; abundance: few; v_gene: TRBV7-2; j_gene: TRBJ2-7; CDR3nt: TGTGCCAGCAGCTTCGACGGGAGGCGGGAGCAGTACTTC; CDR3aa: CASSFDGRREQYF
d_gene: -; abundance: few; v_gene: TRBV2; j_gene: TRBJ2-7; CDR3nt: TGTGCCAGCAGGGCTGACGGGTACGAGCAGTACTTC; CDR3aa: CASRADGYEQYF
d_gene: -; abundance: few; v_gene: TRBV11-2; j_gene: TRBJ2-7; CDR3nt: TGTGCCAGCAGCTCTATTAGGAGGGGTCGGCGGGCTCGCTCCTACGAGCAGTACTTC; CDR3aa: CASSSIRRGRRARSYEQYF
d_gene: TRBD2; abundance: -; v_gene: TRBV6-2/TRBV6-3; j_gene: TRBJ2-1; CDR3nt: TGTGCCAGCAGTTACTCGGTCGTTAGCGGGAGAGGCTACAATGAGCAGTTCTTC; CDR3aa: CASSYSVVSGRGYNEQFF
d_gene: -; abundance: -; v_gene: TRBV25-1; j_gene: TRBJ1-1; CDR3nt: TGTGCCAGCCCAATGGTGAACACTGAAGCTTTCTTT; CDR3aa: CASPMVNTEAFF
d_gene: TRBD1; abundance: many; v_gene: TRBV30; j_gene: TRBJ1-1; CDR3nt: TGTGCCTGGGGACAGGGGGCGAACACTGAAGCTTTCTTT; CDR3aa: CAWGQGANTEAFF
d_gene: -; abundance: few; v_gene: TRBV10-3; j_gene: TRBJ1-2; CDR3nt: TGTGCCATCAGTGAGACGACAGGAATTTATGGCTACACCTTC; CDR3aa: CAISETTGIYGYTF
d_gene: TRBD2; abundance: few; v_gene: TRBV29-1; j_gene: TRBJ2-7; CDR3nt: TGCAGCGTTGGACTAGCGAACGAGCAGTACTTC; CDR3aa: CSVGLANEQYF
d_gene: -; abundance: -; v_gene: TRBV20-1; j_gene: TRBJ1-1; CDR3nt: TGCAGTGCTAGGGATGGGGCTAGGAACACTGAAGCTTTCTTT; CDR3aa: CSARDGARNTEAFF
d_gene: TRBD1; abundance: -; v_gene: TRBV20-1; j_gene: TRBJ1-2; CDR3nt: TGCAGTGCTATACAGGGGGTTGGCTATGGCTACACCTTC; CDR3aa: CSAIQGVGYGYTF
d_gene: -; abundance: -; v_gene: TRBV11-2; j_gene: TRBJ2-2; CDR3nt: TGTGCCAGCAGCTTAGAGGGCAGGAGACACACCGGGGAGCTGTTTTTT; CDR3aa: CASSLEGRRHTGELFF
d_gene: TRBD2; abundance: few; v_gene: TRBV29-1; j_gene: TRBJ2-3; CDR3nt: TGCAGCGTGGCCGGGACTAGCGGCACAGATACGCAGTATTTT; CDR3aa: CSVAGTSGTDTQYF
d_gene: -; abundance: few; v_gene: TRBV6-1; j_gene: TRBJ1-4; CDR3nt: TGTGCCAGCAGTGCCCGCCTCACCAGGGGAATTAGTGAAAAACTGTTTTTT; CDR3aa: CASSARLTRGISEKLFF
d_gene: TRBD1; abundance: -; v_gene: TRBV27; j_gene: TRBJ2-2; CDR3nt: TGTGCCAGCAGTACGGGCAGGGGGCGCACCGGGGAGCTGTTTTTT; CDR3aa: CASSTGRGRTGELFF
d_gene: TRBD1; abundance: -; v_gene: TRBV15; j_gene: TRBJ2-1; CDR3nt: TGTGCCACCAGCAGTAAACAGGGGTCCGGTGTGAATGAGCAGTTCTTC; CDR3aa: CATSSKQGSGVNEQFF
d_gene: TRBD1; abundance: -; v_gene: TRBV6-2/TRBV6-3; j_gene: TRBJ2-1; CDR3nt: TGTGCCAGCAGGAGTACAGGGGCCTCCTACAATGAGCAGTTCTTC; CDR3aa: CASRSTGASYNEQFF
d_gene: -; abundance: -; v_gene: TRBV3-1; j_gene: TRBJ2-6; CDR3nt: TGTGCCAGCAGCCTGTCTGACAGGCAACTGACTTTC; CDR3aa: CASSLSDRQLTF
d_gene: -; abundance: few; v_gene: TRBV18; j_gene: TRBJ2-7; CDR3nt: TGTGCCAGCTCACCTGGGCAAAGCACCTACGAGCAGTACTTC; CDR3aa: CASSPGQSTYEQYF
d_gene: TRBD1; abundance: -; v_gene: TRBV28; j_gene: TRBJ2-5; CDR3nt: TGTGCCAGCAGTTTACTAGGGACAGGGGAGGGGGAGACCCAGTACTTC; CDR3aa: CASSLLGTGEGETQYF
d_gene: TRBD2; abundance: few; v_gene: TRBV6-1; j_gene: TRBJ2-1; CDR3nt: TGTGCCAGCAGTGCCGGGACTAGCGGTACTGAGCAGTTCTTC; CDR3aa: CASSAGTSGTEQFF
d_gene: -; abundance: -; v_gene: TRBV6-5; j_gene: TRBJ2-6; CDR3nt: TGTGCCAGCAGTTACTCCGCCAGGGCCATCTCTGGGGCCAACGTCCTGACTTTC; CDR3aa: CASSYSARAISGANVLTF
d_gene: -; abundance: few; v_gene: TRBV5-5; j_gene: TRBJ2-7; CDR3nt: TGTGCCAGCAGCTTCGACAGGACCTACGAGCAGTACTTC; CDR3aa: CASSFDRTYEQYF
d_gene: -; abundance: -; v_gene: TRBV20-1; j_gene: TRBJ2-5; CDR3nt: TGCAGTGCCAATGCGTTGGAGACCCAGTACTTC; CDR3aa: CSANALETQYF
d_gene: TRBD1; abundance: few; v_gene: TRBV29-1; j_gene: TRBJ2-3; CDR3nt: TGCAGCACCGGGACAGACTCCAATACGCAGTATTTT; CDR3aa: CSTGTDSNTQYF
d_gene: -; abundance: many; v_gene: TRBV7-9; j_gene: TRBJ1-1; CDR3nt: TGCGCCAGCAGCTTGTCAGGGGACACTGAAGCTTTCTTT; CDR3aa: CASSLSGDTEAFF
d_gene: TRBD1; abundance: -; v_gene: TRBV28; j_gene: TRBJ1-5; CDR3nt: TGTGCCAGCAGTTTTTACCGGACAGGGCCTCAGCCCCAGCATTTT; CDR3aa: CASSFYRTGPQPQHF
d_gene: -; abundance: few; v_gene: TRBV9; j_gene: TRBJ2-5; CDR3nt: TGTGCCAGCAGAAGCGACAGAGAAGAGACCCAGTACTTC; CDR3aa: CASRSDREETQYF
d_gene: -; abundance: -; v_gene: TRBV28; j_gene: TRBJ1-1; CDR3nt: TGTGCCAGCAGCTTGAGGAGCACTGAAGCTTTCTTT; CDR3aa: CASSLRSTEAFF